This T cell receptor beta chain was identified during a study of blood T cell repertoires in COVID-19. In the study overall: In each case, the material was cDNA or gDNA derived from T cells, B-cell-depleted T cells, or PBMCs.

The method was immunoSEQ multiplex PCR; TCRdb's version includes in-frame clones alone and lacks a portion of them. The data contain almost 400,000 clones, roughly 86% of them singletons. Study members were between about 18 and 100 years old and lived in 24 US regions. Cohort 3 donors counted as recovered after two negative PCRs, clearance, or resolved symptoms. Germline trimming cut 6 bases from V and 7 bases from J; bases unmatched to any gene: 14. The CDR3 sequence is 17 residues long. The V gene's germline CDR1 is MDHEN and CDR2 SYDVKM. The rearrangement joins TRBV28 to TRBJ2-2; TRBD1 agrees at 10 bases. The TCR was taken from a woman in her 30s who had recovered from COVID-19. Sequencing was performed on PBMCs or T cells enriched from blood (not recorded which). The CDR3 sequence is CASRGSPGQGSGGELFF. The CDR3 DNA reads as TGTGCCAGCAGGGGGTCGCCGGGACAGGGGAGCGGCGGGGAGCTGTTTTTT.